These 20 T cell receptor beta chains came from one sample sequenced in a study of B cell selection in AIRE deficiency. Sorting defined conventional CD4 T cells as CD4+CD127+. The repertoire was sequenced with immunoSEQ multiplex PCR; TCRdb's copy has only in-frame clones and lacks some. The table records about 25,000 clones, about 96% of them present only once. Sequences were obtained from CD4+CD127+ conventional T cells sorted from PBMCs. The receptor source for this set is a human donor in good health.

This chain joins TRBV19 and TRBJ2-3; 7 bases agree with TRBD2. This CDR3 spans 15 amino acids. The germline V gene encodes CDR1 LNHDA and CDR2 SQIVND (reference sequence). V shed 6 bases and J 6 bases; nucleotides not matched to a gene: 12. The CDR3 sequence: CASRSPGTGGDTQYF. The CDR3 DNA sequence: TGTGCCAGTAGATCCCCCGGGACCGGGGGGGATACGCAGTATTTT. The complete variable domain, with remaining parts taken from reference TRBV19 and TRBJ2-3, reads DGGITQSPKYLFRKEGQNVTLSCEQNLNHDAMYWYRQDPGQGLRLIYYSQIVNDFQKGDIAEGYSVSREKKESFPLTVTSAQKNPTAFYLCASRSPGTGGDTQYFGPGTRLTVL.

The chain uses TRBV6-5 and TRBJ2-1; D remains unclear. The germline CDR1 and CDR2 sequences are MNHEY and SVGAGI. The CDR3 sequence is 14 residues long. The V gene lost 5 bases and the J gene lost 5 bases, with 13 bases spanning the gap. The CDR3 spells CASSPRTPHNEQFF. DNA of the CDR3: TGTGCCAGCAGTCCCCGGACCCCGCACAATGAGCAGTTCTTC.

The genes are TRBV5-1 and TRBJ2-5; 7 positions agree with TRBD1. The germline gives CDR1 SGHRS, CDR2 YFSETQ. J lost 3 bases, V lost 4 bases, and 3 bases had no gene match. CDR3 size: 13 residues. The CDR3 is CASSTDRKETQYF. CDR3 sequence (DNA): TGCGCCAGCAGCACGGACAGGAAAGAGACCCAGTACTTC.

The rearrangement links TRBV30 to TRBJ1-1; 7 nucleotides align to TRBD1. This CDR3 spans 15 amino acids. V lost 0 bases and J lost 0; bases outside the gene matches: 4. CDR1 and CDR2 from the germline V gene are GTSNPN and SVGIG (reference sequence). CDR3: CAWSVKGAVNTEAFF. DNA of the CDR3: TGTGCCTGGAGTGTAAAGGGGGCTGTGAACACTGAAGCTTTCTTT. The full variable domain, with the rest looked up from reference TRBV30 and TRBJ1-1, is SQTIHQWPATLVQPVGSPLSLECTVEGTSNPNLYWYRQAAGRGLQLLFYSVGIGQISSEVPQNLSASRPQDRQFILSSKKLLLSDSGFYLCAWSVKGAVNTEAFFGQGTRLTVV.

The CDR3: CASSLGSGRGSHEQYF. The CDR3 nucleotides are TGTGCCAGCAGCTTAGGTTCTGGCAGGGGGTCCCACGAGCAGTACTTC. The chain links TRBV11-1 to TRBJ2-7; the match to TRBD1 covers 7 bases. V lost 1 base and J lost 5; bases outside the gene matches: 11. CDR3 length: 16 amino acids. CDR1 and CDR2 from the germline V gene are SGHAT and FQDESV (reference sequence).

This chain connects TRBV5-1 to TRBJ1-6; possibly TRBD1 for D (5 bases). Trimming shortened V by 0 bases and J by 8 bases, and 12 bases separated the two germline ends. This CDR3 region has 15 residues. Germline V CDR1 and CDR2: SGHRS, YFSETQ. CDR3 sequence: CASSLEQGRDSPLHF. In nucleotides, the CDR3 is TGCGCCAGCAGCTTGGAGCAGGGTAGGGATTCACCCCTCCACTTT.

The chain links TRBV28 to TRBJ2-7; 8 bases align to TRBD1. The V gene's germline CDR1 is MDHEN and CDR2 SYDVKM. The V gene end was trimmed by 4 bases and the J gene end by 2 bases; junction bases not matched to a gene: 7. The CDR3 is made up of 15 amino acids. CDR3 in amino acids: CASSSQDRVTYEQYF. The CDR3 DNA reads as TGTGCCAGCAGTTCCCAGGACAGGGTGACCTACGAGCAGTACTTC.

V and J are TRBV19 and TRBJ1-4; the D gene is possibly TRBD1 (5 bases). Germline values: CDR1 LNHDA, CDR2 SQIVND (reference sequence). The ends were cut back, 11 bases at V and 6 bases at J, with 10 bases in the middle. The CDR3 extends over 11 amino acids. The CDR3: CASGRDEKLFF. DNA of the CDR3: TGTGCCTCAGGGAGGGATGAAAAACTGTTTTTT. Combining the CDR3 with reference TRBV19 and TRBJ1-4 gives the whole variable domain DGGITQSPKYLFRKEGQNVTLSCEQNLNHDAMYWYRQDPGQGLRLIYYSQIVNDFQKGDIAEGYSVSREKKESFPLTVTSAQKNPTAFYLCASGRDEKLFFGSGTQLSVL.

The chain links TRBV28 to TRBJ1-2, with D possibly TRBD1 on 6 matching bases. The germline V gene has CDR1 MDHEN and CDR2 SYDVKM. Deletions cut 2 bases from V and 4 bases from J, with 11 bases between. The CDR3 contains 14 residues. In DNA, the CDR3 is TGTGCCAGCAGTTTACCGGGGGCAGGCTATGGCTACACCTTC. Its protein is CASSLPGAGYGYTF.

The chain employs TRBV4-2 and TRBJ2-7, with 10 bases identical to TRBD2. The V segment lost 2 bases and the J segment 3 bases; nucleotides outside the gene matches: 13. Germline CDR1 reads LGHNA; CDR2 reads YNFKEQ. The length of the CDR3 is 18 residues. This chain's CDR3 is CASSQQHAGSGGDYEQYF. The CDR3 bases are TGTGCCAGCAGCCAACAACATGCGGGAAGCGGGGGGGACTACGAGCAGTACTTC.

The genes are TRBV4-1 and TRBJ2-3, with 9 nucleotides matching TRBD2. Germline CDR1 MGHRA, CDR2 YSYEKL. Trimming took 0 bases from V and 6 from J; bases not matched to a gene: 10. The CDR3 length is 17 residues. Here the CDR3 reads CASSQDRRGRAGDTQYF. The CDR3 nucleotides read TGCGCCAGCAGCCAAGATCGACGCGGGAGGGCCGGGGATACGCAGTATTTT.

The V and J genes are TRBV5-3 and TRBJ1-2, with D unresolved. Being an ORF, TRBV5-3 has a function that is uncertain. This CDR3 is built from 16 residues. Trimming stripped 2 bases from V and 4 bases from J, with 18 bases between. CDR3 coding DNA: TGTGCCAGAAGCTTTAGGACCGAAGGCCCCTGCTATGGCTACACCTTC. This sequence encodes CARSFRTEGPCYGYTF.

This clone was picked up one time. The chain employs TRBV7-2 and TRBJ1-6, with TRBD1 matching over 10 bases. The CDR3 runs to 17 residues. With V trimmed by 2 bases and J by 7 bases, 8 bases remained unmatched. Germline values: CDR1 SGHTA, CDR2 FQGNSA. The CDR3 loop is CASSLLGQGSGNSPLHF. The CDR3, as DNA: TGTGCCAGCAGCTTATTGGGACAGGGGTCTGGGAATTCACCCCTCCACTTT.

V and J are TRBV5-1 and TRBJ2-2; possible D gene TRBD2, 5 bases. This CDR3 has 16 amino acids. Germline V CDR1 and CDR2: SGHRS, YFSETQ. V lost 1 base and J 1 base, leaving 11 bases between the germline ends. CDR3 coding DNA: TGCGCCAGCAGCTTGCGGGGTGGTCAGAACACCGGGGAGCTGTTTTTT. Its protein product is CASSLRGGQNTGELFF.

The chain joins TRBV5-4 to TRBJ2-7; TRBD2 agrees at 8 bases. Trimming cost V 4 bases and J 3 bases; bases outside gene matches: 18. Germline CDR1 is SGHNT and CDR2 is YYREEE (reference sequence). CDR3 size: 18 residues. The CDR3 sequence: CASSQGAGTRARLYEQYF. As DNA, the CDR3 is TGTGCCAGCAGCCAAGGCGCGGGGACTAGGGCTAGACTCTACGAGCAGTACTTC.

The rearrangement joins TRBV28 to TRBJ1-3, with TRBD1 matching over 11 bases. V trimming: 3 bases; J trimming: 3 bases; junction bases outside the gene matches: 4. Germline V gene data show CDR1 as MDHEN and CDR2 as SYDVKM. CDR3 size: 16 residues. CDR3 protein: CASSFPGQGVGNTIYF. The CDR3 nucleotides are TGTGCCAGCAGTTTCCCGGGACAGGGGGTTGGAAACACCATATATTTT.

CDR3 DNA sequence: TGTGCCAGCTCACCAAGGGACGGCTTCAATGAGCAGTTCTTC. It encodes CASSPRDGFNEQFF. The rearrangement uses TRBV18 and TRBJ2-1, with D possibly called TRBD1 or TRBD2 (5 bases each). The CDR3 has 14 residues. The ends were cut back, 2 bases at V and 6 bases at J, with 11 bases in the middle. The germline CDR1 and CDR2 sequences are KGHSH and LQKENI.

CDR3 sequence reads: CASSLQTVSEAFF. The DNA for the CDR3 is TGTGCCAGCTCACTGCAGACAGTTAGTGAAGCTTTCTTT. The V call is TRBV18, the J call TRBJ1-1, with D possibly being TRBD1 (5 bases). Germline V gene lookup returns CDR1 KGHSH and CDR2 LQKENI. V gave up 4 bases and J gave up 7 bases, with 13 bases separating them. This CDR3 contains 13 residues.

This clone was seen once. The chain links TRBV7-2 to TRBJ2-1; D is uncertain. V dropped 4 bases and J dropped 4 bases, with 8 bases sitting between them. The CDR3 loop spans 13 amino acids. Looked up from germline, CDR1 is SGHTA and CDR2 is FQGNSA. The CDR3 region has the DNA TGTGCCAGCAGCTCTTTGGGGTACAATGAGCAGTTCTTC. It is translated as CASSSLGYNEQFF.

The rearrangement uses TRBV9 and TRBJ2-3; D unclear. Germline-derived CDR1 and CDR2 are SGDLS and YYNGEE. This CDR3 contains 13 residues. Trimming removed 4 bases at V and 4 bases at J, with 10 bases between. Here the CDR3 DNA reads TGTGCCAGCAGCCCCCCGGCCGCAGATACGCAGTATTTT. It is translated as CASSPPAADTQYF.